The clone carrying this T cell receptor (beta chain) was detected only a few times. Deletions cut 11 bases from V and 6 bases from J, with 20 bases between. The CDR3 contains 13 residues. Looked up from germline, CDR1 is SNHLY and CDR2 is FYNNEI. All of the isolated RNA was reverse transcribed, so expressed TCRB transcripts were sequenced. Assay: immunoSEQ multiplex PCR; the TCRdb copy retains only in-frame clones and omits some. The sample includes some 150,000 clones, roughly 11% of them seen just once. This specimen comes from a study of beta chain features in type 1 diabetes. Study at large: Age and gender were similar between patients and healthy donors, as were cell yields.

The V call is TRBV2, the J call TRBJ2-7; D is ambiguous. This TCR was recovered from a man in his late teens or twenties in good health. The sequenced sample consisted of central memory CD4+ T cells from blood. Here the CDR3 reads CASDIGQSSEQYF. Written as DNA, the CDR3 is TGTGCCTCCGATATTGGGCAATCGAGCGAGCAGTACTTC.